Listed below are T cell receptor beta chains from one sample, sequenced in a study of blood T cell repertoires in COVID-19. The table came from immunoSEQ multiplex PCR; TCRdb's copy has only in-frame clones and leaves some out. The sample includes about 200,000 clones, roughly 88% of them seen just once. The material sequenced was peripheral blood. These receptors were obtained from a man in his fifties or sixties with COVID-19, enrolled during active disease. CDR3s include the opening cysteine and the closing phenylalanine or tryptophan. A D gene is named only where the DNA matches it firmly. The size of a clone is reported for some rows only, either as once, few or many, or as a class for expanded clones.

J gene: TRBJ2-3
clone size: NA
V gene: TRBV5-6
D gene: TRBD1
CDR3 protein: CASSLRGLPTDTQYF
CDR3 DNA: TGTGCCAGCAGCTTGAGGGGGCTGCCAACAGATACGCAGTATTTT

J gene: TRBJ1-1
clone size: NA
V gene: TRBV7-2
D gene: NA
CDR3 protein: CASSLPGTEAFF
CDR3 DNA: TGTGCCAGCAGCTTACCCGGGACTGAAGCTTTCTTT

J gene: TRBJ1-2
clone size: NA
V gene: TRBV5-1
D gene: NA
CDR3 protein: CASSLGQGNGYTF
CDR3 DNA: TGCGCCAGCAGCTTGGGGCAGGGCAATGGCTACACCTTC

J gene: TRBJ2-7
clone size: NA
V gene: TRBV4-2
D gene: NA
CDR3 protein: CASSQGGQVRYEQYF
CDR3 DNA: TGTGCCAGCAGCCAAGGGGGGCAGGTCCGCTACGAGCAGTACTTC

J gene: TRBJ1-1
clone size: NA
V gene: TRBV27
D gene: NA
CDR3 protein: CASSFLVVEGSRAEAFF
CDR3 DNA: TGTGCCAGCAGTTTCCTCGTTGTAGAAGGCTCGAGGGCTGAAGCTTTCTTT

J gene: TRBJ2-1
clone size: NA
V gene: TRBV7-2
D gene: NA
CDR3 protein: CASSTEGSEQFF
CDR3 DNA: TGTGCCAGCAGCACCGAGGGATCGGAGCAGTTCTTC

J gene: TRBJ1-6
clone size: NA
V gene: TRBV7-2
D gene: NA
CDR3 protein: CASSLRGPDNSPLHF
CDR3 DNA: TGTGCCAGCAGCTTAAGGGGCCCCGACAATTCACCCCTCCACTTT

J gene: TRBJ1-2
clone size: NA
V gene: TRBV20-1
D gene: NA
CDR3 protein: CSASRGYELIYGYTF
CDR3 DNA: TGCAGTGCTAGTAGGGGGTACGAGCTAATCTATGGCTACACCTTC

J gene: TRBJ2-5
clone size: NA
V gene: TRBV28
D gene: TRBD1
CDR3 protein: CASSWGTGGETQYF
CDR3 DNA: TGTGCCAGCAGTTGGGGGACAGGGGGAGAGACCCAGTACTTC

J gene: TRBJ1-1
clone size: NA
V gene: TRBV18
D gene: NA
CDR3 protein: CASSPQGNEAFF
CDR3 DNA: TGTGCCAGCTCACCCCAGGGAAATGAAGCTTTCTTT

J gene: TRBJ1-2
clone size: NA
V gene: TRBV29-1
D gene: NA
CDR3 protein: CSAEKAGELGYGYTF
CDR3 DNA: TGCAGCGCAGAAAAGGCGGGGGAGCTCGGCTATGGCTACACCTTC

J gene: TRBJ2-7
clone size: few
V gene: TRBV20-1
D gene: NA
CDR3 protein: CSARTEYEQYF
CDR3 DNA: TGCAGTGCACGGACAGAGTACGAGCAGTACTTC

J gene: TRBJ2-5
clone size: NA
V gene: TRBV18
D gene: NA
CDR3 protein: CASSDVAGEETQYF
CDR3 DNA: TGTGCCAGCTCAGACGTCGCAGGGGAAGAGACCCAGTACTTC

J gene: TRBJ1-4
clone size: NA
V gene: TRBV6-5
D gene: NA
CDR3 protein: CATSGWGIDEKLFF
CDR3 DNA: TGTGCCACCTCGGGGTGGGGAATTGATGAAAAACTGTTTTTT

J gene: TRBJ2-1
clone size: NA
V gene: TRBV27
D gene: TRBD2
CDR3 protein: CASSLRRLAGGDEQFF
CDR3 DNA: TGTGCCAGCAGCCTTCGACGACTAGCGGGGGGGGATGAGCAGTTCTTC

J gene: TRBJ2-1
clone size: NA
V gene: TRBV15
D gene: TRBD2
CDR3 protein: CATSRDLLAGDNEQFF
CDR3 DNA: TGTGCCACCAGCAGAGATTTGCTAGCGGGAGACAATGAGCAGTTCTTC

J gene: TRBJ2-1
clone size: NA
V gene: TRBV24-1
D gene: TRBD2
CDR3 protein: CATSDTSGRASEQFF
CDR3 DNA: TGTGCCACCAGTGACACTAGCGGGAGGGCCAGTGAGCAGTTCTTC

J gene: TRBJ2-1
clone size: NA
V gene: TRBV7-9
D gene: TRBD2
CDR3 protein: CASSQRTSGGNEQFF
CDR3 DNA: TGTGCCAGCAGTCAACGGACTAGCGGGGGGAATGAGCAGTTCTTC

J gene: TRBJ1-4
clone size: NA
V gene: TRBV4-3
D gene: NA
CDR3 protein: CASSQDGQGGEKLFF
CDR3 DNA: TGCGCCAGCAGCCAAGATGGGCAGGGCGGAGAAAAACTGTTTTTT

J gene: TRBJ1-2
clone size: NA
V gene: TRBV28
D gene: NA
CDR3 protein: CASSLGGINYGYTF
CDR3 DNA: TGTGCCAGCAGTTTGGGGGGGATTAACTATGGCTACACCTTC

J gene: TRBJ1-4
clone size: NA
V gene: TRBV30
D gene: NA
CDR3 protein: CAWSVGGATTNEKLFF
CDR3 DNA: TGTGCCTGGAGTGTAGGCGGAGCCACAACTAATGAAAAACTGTTTTTT

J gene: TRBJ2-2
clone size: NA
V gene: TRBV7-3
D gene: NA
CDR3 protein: CASSPSPAGELFF
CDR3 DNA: TGTGCCAGCAGCCCCTCACCGGCCGGGGAGCTGTTTTTT

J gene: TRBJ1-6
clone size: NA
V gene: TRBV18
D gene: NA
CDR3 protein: CASSPNPGHNSPLHF
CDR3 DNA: TGTGCCAGCTCACCAAATCCAGGGCATAATTCACCCCTCCACTTT

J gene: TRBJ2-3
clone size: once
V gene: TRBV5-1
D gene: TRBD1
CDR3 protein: CASSLARTGETDTQYF
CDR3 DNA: TGCGCCAGCAGCTTGGCCAGGACAGGAGAAACAGATACGCAGTATTTT

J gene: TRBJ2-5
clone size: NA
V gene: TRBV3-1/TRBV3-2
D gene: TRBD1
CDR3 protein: CASSPPGTGQETQYF
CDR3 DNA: TGTGCCAGCAGCCCGCCCGGGACAGGCCAAGAGACCCAGTACTTC

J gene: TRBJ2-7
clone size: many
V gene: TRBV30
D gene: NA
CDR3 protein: CAWVDEQGRYEQYF
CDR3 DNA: TGTGCCTGGGTAGACGAGCAGGGGCGATACGAGCAGTACTTC

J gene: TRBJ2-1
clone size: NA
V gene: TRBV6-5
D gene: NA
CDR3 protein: CASRGVGGARGEQFF
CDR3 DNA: TGTGCCAGCAGGGGAGTTGGGGGGGCGCGTGGCGAGCAGTTCTTC

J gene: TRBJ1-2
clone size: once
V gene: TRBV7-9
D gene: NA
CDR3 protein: CASSPSLEIYGYTF
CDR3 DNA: TGTGCCAGCAGCCCCTCTTTGGAGATCTATGGCTACACCTTC

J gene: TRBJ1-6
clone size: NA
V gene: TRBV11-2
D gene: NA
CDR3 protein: CASSLDPDSPLHF
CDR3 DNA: TGTGCCAGCAGCTTAGACCCAGATTCACCCCTCCACTTT